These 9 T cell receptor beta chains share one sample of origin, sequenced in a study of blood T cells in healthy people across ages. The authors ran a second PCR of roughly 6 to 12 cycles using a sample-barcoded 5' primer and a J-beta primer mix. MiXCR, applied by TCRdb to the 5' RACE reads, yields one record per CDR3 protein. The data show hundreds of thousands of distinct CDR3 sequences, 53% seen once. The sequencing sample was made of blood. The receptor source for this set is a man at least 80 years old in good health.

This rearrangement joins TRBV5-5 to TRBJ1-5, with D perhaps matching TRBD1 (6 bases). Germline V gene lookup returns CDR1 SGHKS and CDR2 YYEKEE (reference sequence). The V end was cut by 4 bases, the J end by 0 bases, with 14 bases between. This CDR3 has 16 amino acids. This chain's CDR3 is CASSAWGASSNQPQHF. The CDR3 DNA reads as TGTGCCAGCAGCGCCTGGGGGGCGAGTAGCAATCAGCCCCAGCATTTT.

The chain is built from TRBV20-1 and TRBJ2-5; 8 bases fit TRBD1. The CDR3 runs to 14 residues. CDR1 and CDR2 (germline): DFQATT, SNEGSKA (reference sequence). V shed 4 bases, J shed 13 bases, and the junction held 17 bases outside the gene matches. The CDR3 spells CSAIRQGRYNERYF. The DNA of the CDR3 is TGCAGTGCTATCCGACAGGGGAGGTACAATGAGCGGTACTTC.

The DNA for the CDR3 is TGTGCCAGCAGCAAACGACAGGGGGTCGGACAGCCCCAGCATTTT. The encoded protein is CASSKRQGVGQPQHF. The chain links TRBV21-1 to TRBJ1-5; the listed D gene, TRBD1, was not tested against the DNA. TRBV21-1 is annotated as a pseudogene. The CDR3 consists of 15 residues.

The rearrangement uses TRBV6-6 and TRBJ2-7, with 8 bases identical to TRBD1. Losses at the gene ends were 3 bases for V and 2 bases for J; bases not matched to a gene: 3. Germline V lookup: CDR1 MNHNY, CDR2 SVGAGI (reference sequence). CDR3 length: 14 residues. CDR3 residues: CASSYVTGAYEQYF. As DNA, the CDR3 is TGTGCCAGCAGTTATGTGACAGGGGCCTACGAGCAGTACTTC.

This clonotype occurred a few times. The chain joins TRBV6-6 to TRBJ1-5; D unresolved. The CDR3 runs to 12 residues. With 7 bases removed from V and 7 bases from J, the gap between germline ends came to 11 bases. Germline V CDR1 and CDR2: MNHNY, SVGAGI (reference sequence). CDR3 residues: CASTGSGQPQHF. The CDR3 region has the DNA TGTGCCAGCACTGGATCGGGACAGCCCCAGCATTTT.

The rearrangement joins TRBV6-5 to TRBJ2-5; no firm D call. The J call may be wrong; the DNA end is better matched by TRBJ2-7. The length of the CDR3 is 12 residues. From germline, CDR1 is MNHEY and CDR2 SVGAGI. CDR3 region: CASSTPWYEQYF. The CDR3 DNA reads TGTGCCAGCAGTACTCCCTGGTACGAGCAGTACTTC.

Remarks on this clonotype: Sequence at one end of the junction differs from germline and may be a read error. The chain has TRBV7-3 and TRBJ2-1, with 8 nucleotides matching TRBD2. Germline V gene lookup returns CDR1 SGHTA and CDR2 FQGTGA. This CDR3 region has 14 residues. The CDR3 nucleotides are TGTGCCGGCAGCTCGGGAGGGCCTCCCAATGAGCAGTTCTTC. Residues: CAGSSGGPPNEQFF.

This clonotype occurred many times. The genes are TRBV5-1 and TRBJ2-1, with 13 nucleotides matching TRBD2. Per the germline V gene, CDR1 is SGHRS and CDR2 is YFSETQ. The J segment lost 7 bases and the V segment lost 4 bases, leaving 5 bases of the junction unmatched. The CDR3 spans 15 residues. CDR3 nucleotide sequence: TGCGCCAGCAGCCAAAGACTAGCGGGAGGAAATGAGCAGTTCTTC. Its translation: CASSQRLAGGNEQFF.

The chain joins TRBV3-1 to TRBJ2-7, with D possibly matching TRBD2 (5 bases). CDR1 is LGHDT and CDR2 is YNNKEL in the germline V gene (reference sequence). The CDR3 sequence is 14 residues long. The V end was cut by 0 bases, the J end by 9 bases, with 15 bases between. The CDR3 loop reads CASSQDLTLAPQYF. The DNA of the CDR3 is TGTGCCAGCAGCCAAGATTTGACCCTAGCCCCGCAGTACTTC.